This T cell receptor (beta chain) was captured in a study of blood T cell repertoires in COVID-19. Measured with immunoSEQ multiplex PCR; TCRdb has only the in-frame clones, and not every one. This sample yields 70,000 or so clones, of which about 83% are seen a single time; less than 25% belongs to the top ten. Per germline, CDR1 SGDLS and CDR2 YYNGEE. There are 14 residues in the CDR3. With V trimmed by 4 bases and J by 3 bases, 5 bases remained unmatched. The chain combines TRBV9 with TRBJ1-1, with 8 bases identical to TRBD1. This sequence was found in a human donor in a cohort sampled during active COVID-19. Sequenced input: peripheral blood. DNA of the CDR3: TGTGCCAGCAGCCCTCGACAGGGGTACACTGAAGCTTTCTTT. Amino acid sequence: CASSPRQGYTEAFF.